The next 30 T cell receptor beta chains were all read from a single sample in a study of Tregs in tolerant kidney transplant recipients. Method: immunoSEQ multiplex PCR; TCRdb's copy keeps in-frame clones and lacks some. The repertoire holds roughly 46,000 clones, with about 89% as singletons. Sequencing was performed on Tregs from blood. The receptors originated from a human donor in good health.

This clone was detected a few times. The genes are TRBV5-1 and TRBJ2-7, with D unresolved. This CDR3 is built from 14 residues. V lost 2 bases and J 2 bases, leaving 11 bases between the germline ends. The germline gives CDR1 SGHRS, CDR2 YFSETQ. Here the CDR3 reads CASSLSGIPYEQYF. The CDR3 bases are TGCGCCAGCAGCTTAAGTGGGATCCCCTACGAGCAGTACTTC.

The rearrangement uses TRBV11-2 and TRBJ1-1; possibly TRBD1 for D (5 bases). The CDR3 has 18 residues. V was shortened by 5 bases and J by 9 bases, with 31 bases between the two germline ends. CDR1 SGHAT and CDR2 FQNNGV come from the germline V gene. CDR3 bases: TGTGCCAGCAGCCCCCAACCGGGACGGCAGGTACCGGGATCGCAAGCTTTCTTT. It specifies CASSPQPGRQVPGSQAFF.

CDR3 in DNA: TGTGCCAGCAGTGAAGAGGAGGGTTACTATGGCTACACCTTC. Amino acid sequence: CASSEEEGYYGYTF. The genes are TRBV2 and TRBJ1-2; D remains unclear. With 1 base removed from V and 3 bases from J, the gap between germline ends came to 9 bases. CDR3 length equals 14 residues. The germline V gene encodes CDR1 SNHLY and CDR2 FYNNEI.

As to this clone: This same CDR3 is encoded by further DNA sequences in the sample. The V gene is TRBV6-1, the J gene TRBJ1-1, with D possibly matching TRBD1 (5 bases). CDR3 size: 13 residues. CDR1 and CDR2 (germline): MNHNS, SASEGT. V was cut by 7 bases and J by 6 bases, with 15 bases left in between. The CDR3 is CASMGSRGAEAFF. The CDR3 DNA reads TGTGCCAGCATGGGGTCAAGGGGCGCTGAAGCTTTCTTT.

The rearrangement joins TRBV27 to TRBJ2-3; 14 nucleotides match TRBD2. V was pared by 4 bases and J by 4 bases, with 13 bases of the junction left unmatched. The germline CDR1 and CDR2 sequences are MNHEY and SMNVEV (reference sequence). This CDR3 comprises 19 residues. CDR3 sequence: CASSSLGLAGVGGADTQYF. CDR3 DNA: TGTGCCAGCAGTTCCCTGGGACTAGCGGGAGTAGGTGGGGCAGATACGCAGTATTTT.

The chain combines TRBV29-1 with TRBJ2-7; TRBD1 might be the D (5 bases). Germline CDR1 SQVTM, CDR2 ANQGSEA. The CDR3 consists of 13 residues. V lost 4 bases and J lost 3, with 13 bases in between. Written as DNA, the CDR3 is TGCAGCGTTGTCGGATTAAGGGGCTACGAGCAGTACTTC. Translation gives CSVVGLRGYEQYF.

The chain joins TRBV7-9 to TRBJ1-5; no clear D gene. Germline V gene data show CDR1 as SEHNR and CDR2 as FQNEAQ (reference sequence). The CDR3 consists of 15 residues. The V end lost 5 bases, the J end lost 3 bases, and 14 bases lay between the germline ends. The CDR3 here is CASSPPGVANQPQHF. DNA for the CDR3: TGTGCCAGCAGCCCCCCTGGCGTGGCCAATCAGCCCCAGCATTTT.

V is TRBV19 and J is TRBJ2-1; 8 bases fit TRBD1. Trimming took 2 bases from V and 6 from J; bases not matched to a gene: 6. This CDR3 contains 15 residues. In germline, CDR1 is LNHDA, CDR2 SQIVND (reference sequence). The CDR3 DNA sequence: TGTGCCAGTAGTATACGGACAGGGTTTGTCAATGAGCAGTTCTTC. This sequence encodes CASSIRTGFVNEQFF.

The chain has TRBV19 and TRBJ2-1; TRBD1 agrees at 7 bases. Looked up from germline, CDR1 is LNHDA and CDR2 is SQIVND (reference sequence). This CDR3 comprises 14 residues. Trimming removed 5 bases from V and 9 bases from J; junction bases left unmatched: 10. The CDR3 loop reads CASSRQGVGAEQFF. The DNA of the CDR3 is TGTGCCAGTAGTCGACAGGGAGTTGGCGCTGAGCAGTTCTTC.

The chain employs TRBV10-3 and TRBJ1-1; D is undetermined. Germline V gives CDR1 ENHRY, CDR2 SYGVKD. The CDR3 is 12 amino acids. CDR3 nucleotide sequence: TGTCCAACCTGCTGGGGGAACACTGAAGCTTTCTTT. Translation: CPTCWGNTEAFF.

The chain combines TRBV5-4 with TRBJ1-2, with D maybe TRBD1 (6 bases). Germline CDR1 reads SGHNT; CDR2 reads YYREEE (reference sequence). The V gene lost 3 bases and the J gene lost 4 bases, with 19 bases spanning the gap. The CDR3 length is 16 residues. CDR3 coding DNA: TGTGCCAGCAGCTACCGAACGACTGGGGGCACCTATGGCTACACCTTC. Amino acid sequence: CASSYRTTGGTYGYTF.

In DNA form, the CDR3 reads TGTGCCAGCATTGGGGGGACGGGACTAGCGGGAGGCCGGCTTTACAATGAGCAGTTCTTC. Translation gives CASIGGTGLAGGRLYNEQFF. This chain joins TRBV27 and TRBJ2-1; 15 bases line up with TRBD2. The CDR3 covers 20 residues. With V trimmed by 7 bases and J by 4 bases, 17 bases remained unmatched. Germline lookup yields CDR1 MNHEY and CDR2 SMNVEV (reference sequence).

Concerning this clone itself: The sample carries other DNA sequences with the same CDR3. The rearrangement joins TRBV9 to TRBJ2-3; D is possibly TRBD1 or TRBD2 (5 bases each). V dropped 0 bases and J dropped 4 bases, with 9 bases sitting between them. Germline-derived CDR1 and CDR2 are SGDLS and YYNGEE. The CDR3 covers 14 residues. DNA of the CDR3: TGTGCCAGCAGCGTAGCTGGGGGTGCAGATACGCAGTATTTT. This encodes CASSVAGGADTQYF.

The chain links TRBV29-1 to TRBJ1-4, with D hard to call. V lost 5 bases, J lost 3 bases, and 13 bases lay in between. Germline CDR1 and CDR2: SQVTM and ANQGSEA. This CDR3 contains 14 residues. The CDR3 protein is CSVLPRAANEKLFF. CDR3 nucleotides: TGCAGCGTTCTCCCCCGGGCGGCTAATGAAAAACTGTTTTTT.

The chain couples TRBV7-9 to TRBJ2-1; a weak D match, TRBD2 (6 bases). Germline V gene sequence: CDR1 SEHNR, CDR2 FQNEAQ (reference sequence). This CDR3 is 14 amino acids long. Deletions cut 10 bases from V and 4 bases from J, with 17 bases between. The CDR3 coding sequence is TGTGCCACAGCACACCGGGACTGGTACAATGAGCAGTTCTTC. Amino acids: CATAHRDWYNEQFF. The variable domain in full, completed from reference TRBV7-9 and TRBJ2-1, reads DTGVSQNPRHKITKRGQNVTFRCDPISEHNRLYWYRQTLGQGPEFLTYFQNEAQLEKSRLLSDRFSAERPKGSFSTLEIQRTEQGDSAMYLCATAHRDWYNEQFFGPGTRLTVL.

This CDR3 reads CASKSRDLSYEQYF. CDR3 in DNA: TGCGCCAGCAAGTCACGGGATCTGTCCTACGAGCAGTACTTC. J is TRBJ2-7 and V is TRBV10-2, with a tentative D call TRBD2 (5 bases). This CDR3 spans 14 amino acids. V lost 7 bases and J lost 1, with 14 bases in between. The germline V gene has CDR1 WSHSY and CDR2 SAAADI.

This clone was counted between two and nine times. The chain uses TRBV5-1 and TRBJ2-1, with D hard to call. The CDR3 has 13 residues. Trimming cost V 4 bases and J 0 bases, with 5 bases left between them. In germline, CDR1 is SGHRS, CDR2 YFSETQ. The CDR3 bases are TGCGCCAGCAGCGGAAGCTCCTACAATGAGCAGTTCTTC. Its translation: CASSGSSYNEQFF. The complete variable domain, with remaining parts taken from reference TRBV5-1 and TRBJ2-1, reads KAGVTQTPRYLIKTRGQQVTLSCSPISGHRSVSWYQQTPGQGLQFLFEYFSETQRNKGNFPGRFSGRQFSNSRSEMNVSTLELGDSALYLCASSGSSYNEQFFGPGTRLTVL.

The rearrangement uses TRBV5-1 and TRBJ2-3; D unresolved. The CDR3 length is 15 residues. Per the germline V gene, CDR1 is SGHRS and CDR2 is YFSETQ. The V end lost 0 bases, the J end lost 4 bases, and 12 bases lay between the germline ends. CDR3: CASSLALLGSDTQYF. CDR3 sequence (DNA): TGCGCCAGCAGCTTGGCCTTACTGGGATCAGATACGCAGTATTTT.

The rearrangement joins TRBV19 to TRBJ1-4; D is ambiguous. From germline, CDR1 is LNHDA and CDR2 SQIVND (reference sequence). V was clipped by 6 bases and J by 7 bases, with 3 bases between them. This CDR3 is 10 amino acids long. CDR3 DNA: TGTGCCAGTAGAGGTGAAAAACTGTTTTTT. Translating it yields CASRGEKLFF.

The chain uses TRBV19 and TRBJ2-1; TRBD2 matches 8 bases. Germline trimming cut 7 bases from V and 9 bases from J; bases unmatched to any gene: 17. The CDR3 contains 16 residues. Germline CDR1 is LNHDA and CDR2 is SQIVND (reference sequence). CDR3 in DNA: TGTGCCAGTAAGGATGCCGGGAGGGGGAGGCGAAGTGAGCAGTTCTTC. Its protein is CASKDAGRGRRSEQFF.

The chain has TRBV7-6 and TRBJ2-3, with D unclear. Germline CDR1 is SGHVS and CDR2 is FNYEAQ. The V and J ends lost 1 base and 0 bases respectively, with 8 bases between them. The CDR3 runs 15 residues. The chain's CDR3 is CASSLVPGSTDTQYF. The CDR3 DNA is TGTGCCAGCAGCTTAGTTCCCGGGAGCACAGATACGCAGTATTTT.

Only a few counts were recorded for this clone. The chain couples TRBV10-3 to TRBJ1-1; D is possibly TRBD1 (6 bases). Per germline, CDR1 ENHRY and CDR2 SYGVKD. Trimming cost V 8 bases and J 6 bases, with 19 bases left between them. The CDR3 consists of 14 residues. CDR3 sequence (DNA): TGTGCCATCTCTGGCCCACAGGGTGTGGCTGAAGCTTTCTTT. This sequence encodes CAISGPQGVAEAFF.

CDR3 nucleotide sequence: TGTGCCAGCAGTTACGGCCGGAACGAGCAGTACTTC. Translated: CASSYGRNEQYF. This chain joins TRBV6-6 and TRBJ2-7; D unresolved. The CDR3 has 12 residues. Germline V CDR1 and CDR2: MNHNY, SVGAGI (reference sequence). V was shortened by 2 bases and J by 5 bases, with 7 bases between the two germline ends.

The chain joins TRBV7-2 to TRBJ1-5; D is uncertain. Germline V gives CDR1 SGHTA, CDR2 FQGNSA. The V gene lost 5 bases and the J gene lost 2 bases, with 10 bases spanning the gap. The CDR3 extends over 14 amino acids. CDR3 bases: TGTGCCAGCAGCCCCGATTATCGCAATCAGCCCCAGCATTTT. Amino acids: CASSPDYRNQPQHF.

The chain uses TRBV4-1 and TRBJ2-2; TRBD2 matches 12 bases. This CDR3 is 17 amino acids long. Losses at the gene ends were 1 base for V and 2 bases for J; bases not matched to a gene: 2. CDR1 and CDR2 (germline): MGHRA, YSYEKL. The DNA of the CDR3 is TGCGCCAGCAGCCAAGTGGGACTAGCGGGTAACACCGGGGAGCTGTTTTTT. This codes for CASSQVGLAGNTGELFF.

The genes are TRBV7-3 and TRBJ2-1; 10 bases are a match to TRBD1. V lost 6 bases and J lost 7; bases outside the gene matches: 3. CDR3 length: 13 amino acids. Germline V gene sequence: CDR1 SGHTA, CDR2 FQGTGA. CDR3 protein: CASSRDRGNEQFF. CDR3 nucleotide sequence: TGTGCCAGCAGTCGGGACAGGGGTAATGAGCAGTTCTTC.

The V gene is TRBV7-9, the J gene TRBJ2-1, with TRBD1 as a possible D gene (5 bases). CDR1 and CDR2 from the germline V gene are SEHNR and FQNEAQ (reference sequence). This CDR3 spans 13 amino acids. V was clipped by 3 bases and J by 6 bases, with 9 bases between them. This CDR3 reads CASSFWGGNEQFF. As DNA, the CDR3 is TGTGCCAGCAGCTTTTGGGGCGGCAATGAGCAGTTCTTC.

This sequence joins TRBV7-9 and TRBJ1-4; no reliable D call. V lost 3 bases and J lost 11, with 10 bases in between. Germline CDR1 is SEHNR and CDR2 is FQNEAQ (reference sequence). The CDR3 is made up of 12 amino acids. The CDR3 loop reads CASSLGMRKLFF. In nucleotides, the CDR3 is TGTGCCAGCAGCTTGGGGATGAGGAAACTGTTTTTT. Complete variable domain (other parts from reference TRBV7-9 and TRBJ1-4): DTGVSQNPRHKITKRGQNVTFRCDPISEHNRLYWYRQTLGQGPEFLTYFQNEAQLEKSRLLSDRFSAERPKGSFSTLEIQRTEQGDSAMYLCASSLGMRKLFFGSGTQLSVL.

This rearrangement joins TRBV5-1 to TRBJ2-3; 7 bases are shared with TRBD2. After removal of 3 bases from V and 2 bases from J, the junction contained 9 bases not matched to a gene. CDR1 and CDR2 from the germline V gene are SGHRS and YFSETQ. The CDR3 length is 16 residues. The CDR3 nucleotides read TGCGCCAGCAGCTCTCCGGAGCGGGAATACACAGATACGCAGTATTTT. Its protein is CASSSPEREYTDTQYF.

The V call is TRBV6-5, the J call TRBJ1-5; the D gene is possibly TRBD1 (5 bases). Germline V gene lookup returns CDR1 MNHEY and CDR2 SVGAGI. V was trimmed by 2 bases and J by 2 bases, leaving 7 bases between them. This CDR3 has 14 residues. In DNA, the CDR3 is TGTGCCAGCAGTTACGGCAGGGGCAATCAGCCCCAGCATTTT. It specifies CASSYGRGNQPQHF.